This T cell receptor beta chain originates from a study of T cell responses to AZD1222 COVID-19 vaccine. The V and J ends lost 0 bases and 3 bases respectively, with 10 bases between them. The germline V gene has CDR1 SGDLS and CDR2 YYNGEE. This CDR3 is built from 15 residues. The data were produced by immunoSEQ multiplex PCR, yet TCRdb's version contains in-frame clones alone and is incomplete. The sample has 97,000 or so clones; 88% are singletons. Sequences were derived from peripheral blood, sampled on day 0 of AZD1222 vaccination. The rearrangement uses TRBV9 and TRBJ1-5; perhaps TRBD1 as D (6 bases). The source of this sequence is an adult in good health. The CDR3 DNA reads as TGTGCCAGCAGCGTAGGCAGGGGCCCCAATCAGCCCCAGCATTTT. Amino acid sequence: CASSVGRGPNQPQHF.